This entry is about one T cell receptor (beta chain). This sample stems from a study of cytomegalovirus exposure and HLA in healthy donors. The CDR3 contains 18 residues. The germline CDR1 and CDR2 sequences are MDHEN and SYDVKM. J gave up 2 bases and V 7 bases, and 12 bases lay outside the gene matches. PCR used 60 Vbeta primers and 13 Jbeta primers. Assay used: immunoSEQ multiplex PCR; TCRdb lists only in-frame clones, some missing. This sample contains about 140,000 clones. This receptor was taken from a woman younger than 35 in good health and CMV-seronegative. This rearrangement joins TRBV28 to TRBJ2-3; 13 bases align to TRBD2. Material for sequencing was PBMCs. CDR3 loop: CASKRGTSGTSHTDTQYF. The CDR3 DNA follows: TGTGCCAGCAAGAGGGGGACTAGCGGGACCTCCCACACAGATACGCAGTATTTT.